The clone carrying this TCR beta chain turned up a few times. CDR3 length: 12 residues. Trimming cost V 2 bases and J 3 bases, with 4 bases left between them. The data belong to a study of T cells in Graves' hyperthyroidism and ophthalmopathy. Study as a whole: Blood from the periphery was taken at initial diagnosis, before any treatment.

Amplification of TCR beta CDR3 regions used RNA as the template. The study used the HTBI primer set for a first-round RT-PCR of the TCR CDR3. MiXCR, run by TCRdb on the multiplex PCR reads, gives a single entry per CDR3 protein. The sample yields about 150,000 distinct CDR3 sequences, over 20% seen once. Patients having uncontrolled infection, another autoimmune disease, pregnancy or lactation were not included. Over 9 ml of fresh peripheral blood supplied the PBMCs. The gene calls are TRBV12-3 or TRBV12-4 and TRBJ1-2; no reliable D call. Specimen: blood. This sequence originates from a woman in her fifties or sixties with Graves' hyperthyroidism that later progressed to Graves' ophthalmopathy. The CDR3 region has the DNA TGTGCCAGCAGTTTAAGTCACTATGGCTACACCTTC. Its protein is CASSLSHYGYTF.